One and the same sample provided the 18 T cell receptor beta chains below, sequenced in a study of regulatory T cells in long-lasting Graves disease (dated by TCRdb to the early 2020s). Libraries came from multiplex PCR. TCRdb names Illumina HiSeq 4000 as the instrument used. iRepertoire HTBI primers and Arm-PCR amplification of CDR3 regions were used to construct TCR beta libraries. The public reads were run again by TCRdb, first through fastp at Q25 and then through MiXCR, and only productive beta chains were kept. Rows matching on CDR3 protein sequence are summarized as one entry with the most common DNA and genes. For this sample the table gives roughly 500,000 distinct CDR3 sequences, of which around 12% were detected only once. Approximately 9% of the sample lies in the top ten. What the time point label conveys for this sample: newly diagnosed GD, antithyroid drugs for less than 3 months. For both TCR sequencing and RNA sequencing, RNA was extracted from PBMCs using TRIzol.

This sample was also put to use in a study of T cells in Graves' hyperthyroidism and ophthalmopathy.

Sequencing used peripheral blood mononuclear cells (PBMCs), obtained at new diagnosis, from a patient treated with antithyroid drugs. The receptors come from a woman aged 25-40 years with Graves disease. Donor details come from another sample of the same person, matched by shared clones.

This clonotype was counted many times. V gene TRBV5-6 combines with J gene TRBJ2-1; 7 nucleotides agree with TRBD2. Per the germline V gene, CDR1 is SGHDT and CDR2 is YYEEEE. The CDR3 contains 17 residues. Losses at the gene ends were 0 bases for V and 8 bases for J; bases not matched to a gene: 14. CDR3: CASSLVPVGAGSHEQFF. As DNA, the CDR3 is TGTGCCAGCAGCTTGGTTCCAGTAGGAGCGGGAAGTCATGAGCAGTTCTTC.

At least ten counts were recorded for this clonotype. The genes are TRBV5-1 and TRBJ2-1; possibly TRBD2 for D (6 bases). The V gene lost 5 bases and the J gene lost 6 bases, with 24 bases spanning the gap. CDR1 is SGHRS and CDR2 is YFSETQ in the germline V gene. The CDR3 has 17 amino acids. DNA of the CDR3: TGCGCCAGCAGGCATGCCGAAATGGGCGGGGTAGGCAATGAGCAGTTCTTC. Encoded protein: CASRHAEMGGVGNEQFF.

CDR3 in amino acids: CASSLGSGTGANVLTF. CDR3 in DNA: TGCGCCAGCAGCTTGGGGAGCGGGACTGGGGCCAACGTCCTGACTTTC. The V gene is TRBV5-1, the J gene TRBJ2-6, with 7 bases aligning to TRBD2. The CDR3 covers 16 residues. CDR1 SGHRS and CDR2 YFSETQ come from the germline V gene. Trimming cost V 0 bases and J 2 bases; bases outside gene matches: 2. The full variable domain, with the rest looked up from reference TRBV5-1 and TRBJ2-6, is KAGVTQTPRYLIKTRGQQVTLSCSPISGHRSVSWYQQTPGQGLQFLFEYFSETQRNKGNFPGRFSGRQFSNSRSEMNVSTLELGDSALYLCASSLGSGTGANVLTFGAGSRLTVL.

This clonotype was recorded a few times. The chain combines TRBV6-1 with TRBJ1-1; 8 bases line up with TRBD1. Per the germline V gene, CDR1 is MNHNS and CDR2 is SASEGT. The CDR3 runs 14 residues. The ends lost 10 bases at V and 4 bases at J; junction bases unmatched: 11. The CDR3 region has the DNA TGTGCCACCCTAGGGGGCAGGGGGCCCACTGAAGCTTTCTTT. Encoded protein: CATLGGRGPTEAFF.

This clonotype has a count of ten or more. Here the CDR3 reads CASSYSPAGRNQPQHF. CDR3 DNA sequence: TGTGCCAGCAGTTACTCGCCTGCAGGGCGCAATCAGCCCCAGCATTTT. J is TRBJ1-5 and V is TRBV6-2 or TRBV6-3; tentative D call: TRBD1 (5 bases). The CDR3 extends over 16 amino acids. Germline V gene lookup returns CDR1 MNHEY and CDR2 SVGEGT. V was shortened by 0 bases and J by 2 bases, with 11 bases between the two germline ends.

The sample holds many counts of this clonotype. The chain has TRBV28 and TRBJ1-5, with D possibly being TRBD1 (5 bases). Looked up from germline, CDR1 is MDHEN and CDR2 is SYDVKM. V was shortened by 1 base and J by 0 bases, with 13 bases between the two germline ends. There are 17 residues in the CDR3. The CDR3 protein is CASSLSKMTASNQPQHF. The CDR3 nucleotides are TGTGCCAGCAGTTTATCAAAAATGACAGCTAGCAATCAGCCCCAGCATTTT. The complete variable domain, with remaining parts taken from reference TRBV28 and TRBJ1-5, reads DVKVTQSSRYLVKRTGEKVFLECVQDMDHENMFWYRQDPGLGLRLIYFSYDVKMKEKGDIPEGYSVSREKKERFSLILESASTNQTSMYLCASSLSKMTASNQPQHFGDGTRLSIL.

This clonotype was found many times. Germline is not matched at one junction end, which may reflect a read error. This chain uses TRBV2 with TRBJ1-1; TRBD1 agrees at 8 bases. CDR3 length: 14 amino acids. Germline assignment: CDR1 SNHLY and CDR2 FYNNEI. CDR3 sequence (DNA): TGTGCCGGCAGGGGAGGACAGGGTTGGACTGAAGCTTTCTTT. As protein: CAGRGGQGWTEAFF.

CDR3 nucleotides: TGTGCCAGCAGTTTACCCCCCAATCAGCCCCAGCATTTT. Translated, it gives CASSLPPNQPQHF. The genes are TRBV12-3 or TRBV12-4 and TRBJ1-5; D remains ambiguous. V lost 2 bases and J 3 bases, leaving 5 bases between the germline ends. The CDR3 is 13 residues long.

This clonotype has a handful of counts. This may come from a read error, since a much larger clone is one base off. The J gene is TRBJ2-7, the V gene TRBV10-3; a possible D gene is TRBD2 (6 bases). The CDR3 sequence is 14 residues long. Looked up from germline, CDR1 is ENHRY and CDR2 is SYGVKD. The CDR3 protein is CAISDLLAGGEQHF. In nucleotides, the CDR3 is TGTGCCATCAGTGATCTACTTGCCGGGGGAGAGCAGCACTTC.

This clonotype was observed many times. The J gene is TRBJ2-1, the V gene TRBV9; D unclear. Per the germline V gene, CDR1 is SGDLS and CDR2 is YYNGEE. V was shortened by 4 bases and J by 9 bases, with 14 bases between the two germline ends. This CDR3 has 13 residues. This chain's CDR3 is CASSPALGAEQFF. CDR3 DNA: TGTGCCAGCAGCCCCGCCCTAGGTGCTGAGCAGTTCTTC. The full variable domain, with the rest looked up from reference TRBV9 and TRBJ2-1, is DSGVTQTPKHLITATGQRVTLRCSPRSGDLSVYWYQQSLDQGLQFLIQYYNGEERAKGNILERFSAQQFPDLHSELNLSSLELGDSALYFCASSPALGAEQFFGPGTRLTVL.

This clonotype was recorded many times. J is TRBJ2-3 and V is TRBV27; TRBD2 matches at 9 bases. The CDR3 is 15 residues long. From germline, CDR1 is MNHEY and CDR2 SMNVEV (reference sequence). The V gene end was trimmed by 2 bases and the J gene end by 5 bases; junction bases not matched to a gene: 5. CDR3 sequence reads: CASSLLAGSGDTQYF. The CDR3, as DNA: TGTGCCAGCAGTTTACTAGCGGGATCGGGAGATACGCAGTATTTT.

Ten or more counts support this clonotype. The genes are TRBV5-1 and TRBJ2-5; TRBD2 matches at 8 bases. Germline V gene data show CDR1 as SGHRS and CDR2 as YFSETQ. V trimming: 4 bases; J trimming: 4 bases; junction bases outside the gene matches: 6. The CDR3 consists of 14 residues. CDR3 protein: CASSDGTRGETQYF. In nucleotides, the CDR3 is TGCGCCAGCAGCGACGGGACTAGGGGAGAGACCCAGTACTTC.

A few counts support this clonotype. CDR3: CASSLRGGVIHEQFF. DNA of the CDR3: TGTGCCAGCAGCTTAAGAGGGGGAGTTATCCATGAGCAGTTCTTC. The V and J genes are TRBV7-9 and TRBJ2-1, with D tentatively TRBD1 (6 bases). The CDR3 is 15 amino acids. V shed 2 bases and J shed 8 bases, with 16 bases lying between them. Germline V lookup: CDR1 SEHNR, CDR2 FQNEAQ (reference sequence).

This clonotype was seen only once. V is TRBV20-1 and J is TRBJ2-7; the D is unclear. CDR1 DFQATT and CDR2 SNEGSKA come from the germline V gene (reference sequence). V was shortened by 6 bases and J by 0 bases, with 15 bases between the two germline ends. CDR3 length equals 14 residues. The DNA for the CDR3 is TGCAGTGCAGACCGGACCCGAAGCTCCTACGAGCAGTACTTC. Its translation is CSADRTRSSYEQYF.

This clonotype was observed many times. The gene calls are TRBV3-1 and TRBJ2-7; D remains unclear. This CDR3 is built from 16 residues. Germline V gives CDR1 LGHDT, CDR2 YNNKEL (reference sequence). V lost 4 bases to trimming and J lost 0 bases, with 16 bases between them. The CDR3 reads CASSRATWSPSYEQYF. For the CDR3, the DNA is TGTGCCAGCAGCCGTGCGACGTGGAGTCCCTCCTACGAGCAGTACTTC.

This clonotype appeared many times. V is TRBV4-1 and J is TRBJ1-4; 8 bases agree with TRBD1. The CDR3 runs 16 residues. Germline CDR1 MGHRA, CDR2 YSYEKL. Trimming removed 4 bases from V and 7 bases from J; junction bases left unmatched: 11. The CDR3 sequence is CASSRGGQGASEKLFF. In nucleotides, the CDR3 is TGCGCCAGCAGCCGTGGGGGGCAGGGGGCGTCTGAAAAACTGTTTTTT.

This clonotype occurred many times. The V call is TRBV7-3, the J call TRBJ1-1; tentatively, D is TRBD1 (5 bases). This CDR3 contains 12 residues. Germline CDR1 is SGHTA and CDR2 is FQGTGA. Trimming removed 4 bases at V and 11 bases at J, with 14 bases between. The chain's CDR3 is CASSSGEGRAFF. DNA of the CDR3: TGTGCCAGCAGCTCTGGGGAGGGGAGGGCTTTCTTT.

In its sample, this clonotype was seen many times. The V gene is TRBV2, the J gene TRBJ2-5; D gene unclear. V was pared by 7 bases and J by 7 bases, with 16 bases between. CDR1 and CDR2 (germline): SNHLY, FYNNEI. The CDR3 is 13 amino acids. The CDR3 bases are TGTGCCAGCAAGGGCCGGGCGCCAGGGACCCAGTACTTC. This sequence encodes CASKGRAPGTQYF.